This T cell receptor beta chain was documented in a study of blood T cell repertoires in COVID-19. Study-wide context: Sample material is recorded as cDNA or gDNA derived from T cells, B-cell-depleted T cells, or PBMCs.

Seattle researchers signed up patients amid active infection and tracked them longitudinally. Original methodology: Estimation of nucleated cell counts relied on the amplification of reference gene primers. TCRdb's table, derived via immunoSEQ multiplex PCR, lists solely in-frame clones and lacks some. V and J calls plus clone size are reproduced from that table; the DNA served to infer D and trimming. The table shows approximately 390,000 clones, with around 87% occurring only once. The germline V and J ends were trimmed by 3 bases and 11 bases, with 16 bases remaining between them. CDR3 length equals 13 residues. Germline lookup yields CDR1 MNHEY and CDR2 SVGAGI.

Material for sequencing was peripheral blood. This clonotype was obtained from a woman aged 60-70 years with COVID-19, enrolled during active disease. The V gene is TRBV6-5, the J gene TRBJ1-1, with a tentative D call TRBD1 (5 bases). The CDR3 sequence: CASSYRSETVAFF. In nucleotides, the CDR3 is TGTGCCAGCAGTTATAGGTCAGAGACAGTGGCTTTCTTT.